Following are 4 T cell receptor beta chains from one sample sequenced in a study of blood T cell repertoires in COVID-19. Clones were read by immunoSEQ multiplex PCR, and TCRdb kept only the in-frame ones, dropping some. This sample has under 300,000 clones, with approximately 85% found just once. Material: PBMCs or T cells enriched from blood (not recorded which). Receptor source: a woman between 45 and 60 years old who had been exposed to COVID-19.

The rearrangement joins TRBV5-5 to TRBJ2-5; weak D call: TRBD2 (6 bases). Germline V lookup: CDR1 SGHKS, CDR2 YYEKEE (reference sequence). The CDR3 contains 14 residues. V was clipped by 5 bases and J by 4 bases, with 15 bases between them. Written as DNA, the CDR3 is TGTGCCAGCAGACAGAACGGAGGGAGAGAGACCCAGTACTTC. It codes for CASRQNGGRETQYF.

The V call is TRBV30, the J call TRBJ1-6, with D perhaps matching TRBD1 (5 bases). The CDR3 extends over 15 amino acids. Trimming stripped 6 bases from V and 0 bases from J, with 12 bases between. Germline CDR1 GTSNPN, CDR2 SVGIG (reference sequence). The CDR3 region is CACPDSSSYNSPLHF. As DNA, the CDR3 is TGTGCCTGTCCCGACAGTAGCTCCTATAATTCACCCCTCCACTTT.

The count of this clone is one. This sequence joins TRBV7-9 and TRBJ1-1; 7 bases align to TRBD1. Germline CDR1 and CDR2: SEHNR and FQNEAQ (reference sequence). CDR3 size: 15 residues. The J segment lost 4 bases and the V segment lost 4 bases, leaving 9 bases of the junction unmatched. The CDR3 reads CASSSVQGVATEAFF. The CDR3 coding sequence is TGTGCCAGCAGCTCGGTTCAGGGGGTGGCCACTGAAGCTTTCTTT.

In this sample, this clone turned up once. The CDR3 region is CATSDLTLQGSGQFF. The CDR3 region has the DNA TGTGCCACCAGTGACCTCACCCTTCAGGGTAGTGGTCAGTTCTTC. The V gene is TRBV24-1, the J gene TRBJ2-1, with D perhaps matching TRBD1 (5 bases). Germline CDR1 and CDR2: KGHDR and SFDVKD. V lost 4 bases and J 13 bases, leaving 22 bases between the germline ends. This CDR3 has 15 amino acids.